This T cell receptor (beta chain) was observed in a study of control samples from healthy donors and cancer patients. Germline CDR1 reads SGHVS; CDR2 reads FNYEAQ. The ends were cut back, 2 bases at V and 2 bases at J, with 16 bases in the middle. This CDR3 has 17 amino acids. Assay: immunoSEQ multiplex PCR; the TCRdb copy retains only in-frame clones and omits some. The table shows tens of thousands of clones, with approximately 95% occurring only once. Sequenced sample: blood. The J gene is TRBJ1-3, the V gene TRBV7-6, with D perhaps TRBD1 (6 bases). The clonotype originates from a woman aged 30 to 39 in good health. The CDR3 DNA is TGTGCCAGCAGCTTATTCGTACAGGGTGAAACTGGAAACACCATATATTTT. Translation gives CASSLFVQGETGNTIYF. The full variable domain, in which reference TRBV7-6 and TRBJ1-3 provide the parts outside the CDR3, is GAGVSQSPRYKVTKRGQDVALRCDPISGHVSLYWYRQALGQGPEFLTYFNYEAQQDKSGLPNDRFSAERPEGSISTLTIQRTEQRDSAMYRCASSLFVQGETGNTIYFGEGSWLTVV.